This T cell receptor beta chain was profiled in a study of blood T cell repertoires in COVID-19. Study information: Both acute and convalescent COVID-19 samples were obtained from the United States, Italy and Spain. PBMCs, B-cell-depleted T cells, or T cells provided the cDNA or gDNA that made up the material.

In the original workflow: Estimation of nucleated cell counts relied on the amplification of reference gene primers. Clones were read by immunoSEQ multiplex PCR, and TCRdb kept only the in-frame ones, dropping some. That table furnishes V, J and clone size, whereas the DNA furnished D and trimming. The sample shows about 430,000 clones, over 75% of them seen only once. CDR1 and CDR2 (germline): SGHDN, FVKESK. The CDR3 spans 13 residues. Trimming removed 3 bases from V and 1 base from J, with 6 bases in between. Participant ages covered roughly 18 to 89 years across 24 US areas. V and J are TRBV14 and TRBJ1-1, with D unclear. The TCR comes from a man under 40 who had recovered from COVID-19. What was sequenced was PBMCs or T cells enriched from blood (not recorded which). CDR3 residues: CASSQMANTEAFF. Here the CDR3 DNA reads TGTGCCAGCAGCCAGATGGCGAACACTGAAGCTTTCTTT.